This TCR beta chain comes out of a study of T cell changes during pregnancy in multiple sclerosis (dated 2019 in TCRdb). With respect to the entire study: The study looked at changes in the T cell repertoire across pregnancy in women with multiple sclerosis.

The CDR3 has 14 amino acids, counting the end cysteine and phenylalanine. The retained sequence is limited to the CDR3, 42 bases, with the frame set at the first base. From V the trimming removes 8 bases and from J it removes 3 bases, while the gene matches leave 6 bases of the junction unaccounted for. CDR1 LNHDA and CDR2 SQIVND are derived from the germline V gene (reference sequence). As to this clone: What this receptor recognizes is not known. No much larger clone exists at a distance of one base, and base qualities are not known.

The receptor library was made with the immunoSEQ multiplex PCR assay. Drawn from immuneACCESS, this table holds only the in-frame rearrangements with V and J called that TCRdb kept. Clones are partly lost; checked studies trace under half to an unresolved V gene and leave the rest unexplained. This sample has under 40,000 clones in its table, and 85% to 95% of those were observed once. The ten largest clones represent less than 0.4% of the sample. The clonotype comes from a female donor with multiple sclerosis, enrolled in a pregnancy study. The material sequenced was CD4+ T cells from peripheral blood mononuclear cells, taken in the second trimester of pregnancy. The chain uses TRBV19 and TRBJ1-4, and 7 bases in between align with TRBD1. The bases read TGTGCCAGTCGAATCACAGGGGCTAATGAAAAACTGTTTTTT. Translated, it reads CASRITGANEKLFF.